These 9 T cell receptor beta chains were sequenced from one sample in a study of T-cell reconstitution after alpha-beta-depleted transplantation in children. Preparation of the TCRbeta library used unique molecular identifiers. TCRdb analysed the PCR reads with MiXCR anew, one entry per CDR3 protein. Among some 450,000 distinct CDR3 sequences, around 46% were seen once, and the ten largest hold approximately 30%. The sample was PBMCs, taken before TCRalphabeta/CD19-depleted stem cell transplant. Receptors were obtained from a girl aged 2 to 10 with aplastic anemia, due to receive a stem cell transplant.

The chain uses TRBV29-1 and TRBJ2-7, with 9 bases that match TRBD1. The ends lost 4 bases at V and 6 bases at J; junction bases unmatched: 7. The CDR3 sequence is 13 residues long. Germline CDR1 reads SQVTM; CDR2 reads ANQGSEA. CDR3 in amino acids: CSVALQGAGEQYF. For the CDR3, the DNA is TGCAGCGTTGCGCTACAGGGGGCGGGCGAGCAGTACTTC.

This clonotype came up many times. The chain recombines TRBV9 with TRBJ1-1; tentative D call: TRBD1 (5 bases). The CDR3 has 13 residues. V lost 6 bases, J lost 3 bases, and 12 bases lay in between. CDR1 and CDR2 (germline): SGDLS, YYNGEE. The CDR3 here is CASKSSTDTEAFF. The CDR3 nucleotides are TGTGCCAGCAAAAGTTCGACAGACACTGAAGCTTTCTTT.

This chain joins TRBV28 and TRBJ2-7; 8 bases map to TRBD1. Germline values: CDR1 MDHEN, CDR2 SYDVKM. The ends lost 4 bases at V and 2 bases at J; junction bases unmatched: 7. CDR3 length equals 15 residues. CDR3 sequence reads: CASSSSQGGAYEQYF. CDR3 DNA: TGTGCCAGCAGTTCGTCACAGGGGGGAGCCTACGAGCAGTACTTC.

This clonotype was counted a few times. This rearrangement joins TRBV7-2 to TRBJ2-1; D is perhaps TRBD1 (5 bases). The V gene lost 5 bases and the J gene lost 8 bases, with 13 bases spanning the gap. The CDR3 has 13 residues. From germline, CDR1 is SGHTA and CDR2 FQGNSA. CDR3 protein: CASSSDIGDEQFF. The CDR3 DNA follows: TGTGCCAGCAGCAGCGACATAGGGGATGAGCAGTTCTTC. Combining the CDR3 with reference TRBV7-2 and TRBJ2-1 gives the whole variable domain GAGVSQSPSNKVTEKGKDVELRCDPISGHTALYWYRQSLGQGLEFLIYFQGNSAPDKSGLPSDRFSAERTGGSVSTLTIQRTQQEDSAVYLCASSSDIGDEQFFGPGTRLTVL.

This chain uses TRBV12-3 or TRBV12-4 with TRBJ2-7, with 8 positions matching TRBD1. The CDR3 totals 14 residues. The ends lost 3 bases at V and 5 bases at J; junction bases unmatched: 6. The CDR3 DNA is TGTGCCAGCAGTTTCGGGGTGACAGGGGACGAGCAGTACTTC. Translation gives CASSFGVTGDEQYF.

The chain uses TRBV29-1 and TRBJ1-2, with D hard to call. CDR3 length: 12 amino acids. Per germline, CDR1 SQVTM and CDR2 ANQGSEA. Deletions cut 3 bases from V and 6 bases from J, with 11 bases between. CDR3 in DNA: TGCAGCGTTGAGGGGATGGGGAATGGCTACACCTTC. Its protein product is CSVEGMGNGYTF.

The V and J genes are TRBV6-1 and TRBJ2-1, with TRBD1 matching over 7 bases. This CDR3 is 16 amino acids long. V lost 6 bases, J lost 2 bases, and 10 bases stayed unmatched. Looked up from germline, CDR1 is MNHNS and CDR2 is SASEGT. The CDR3 reads CASSRSDRPPYNEQFF. The CDR3, as DNA: TGTGCCAGCAGCCGCTCGGACAGGCCGCCCTACAATGAGCAGTTCTTC.

V and J are TRBV27 and TRBJ2-1; 9 positions match TRBD2. Germline-derived CDR1 and CDR2 are MNHEY and SMNVEV (reference sequence). CDR3 size: 16 residues. V shed 6 bases and J 4 bases; nucleotides not matched to a gene: 10. The chain's CDR3 is CASRYLAGERYNEQFF. DNA for the CDR3: TGTGCCAGCAGGTACTTAGCGGGAGAGAGGTACAATGAGCAGTTCTTC.

The J gene is TRBJ2-3, the V gene TRBV9; no definite D call. The CDR3 has 15 amino acids. V lost 0 bases to trimming and J lost 4 bases, with 12 bases between them. Germline V gene sequence: CDR1 SGDLS, CDR2 YYNGEE. The CDR3 reads CASSVARSGADTQYF. The CDR3 region has the DNA TGTGCCAGCAGCGTAGCTCGTTCCGGCGCAGATACGCAGTATTTT.